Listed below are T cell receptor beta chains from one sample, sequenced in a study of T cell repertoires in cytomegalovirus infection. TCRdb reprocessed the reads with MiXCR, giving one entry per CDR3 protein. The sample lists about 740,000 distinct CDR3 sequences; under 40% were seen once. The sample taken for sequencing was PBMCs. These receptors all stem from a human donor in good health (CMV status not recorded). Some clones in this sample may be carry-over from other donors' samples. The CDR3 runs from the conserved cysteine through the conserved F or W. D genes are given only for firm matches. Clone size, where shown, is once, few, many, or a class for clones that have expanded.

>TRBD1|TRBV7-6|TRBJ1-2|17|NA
TGTGCCAGCAGCCCCACCTCCGGGACAGGGAGGATCTATGGCTACACCTTC
CASSPTSGTGRIYGYTF
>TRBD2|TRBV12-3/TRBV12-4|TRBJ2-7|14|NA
TGTGCCAGCAGTCCCCGGGAGGGCTGGGACGAGCAGTACTTC
CASSPREGWDEQYF
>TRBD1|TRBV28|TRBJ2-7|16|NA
TGTGCCAGCAGTTCAGGGGACAGGGGAAGGGCCTACGAGCATTCATTC
CASSSGDRGRAYEHSF
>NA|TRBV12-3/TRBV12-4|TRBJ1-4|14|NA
TGTGCCAGCAGTTTCGGGACGGCGGGGAAAAAACTGTTTTTT
CASSFGTAGKKLFF
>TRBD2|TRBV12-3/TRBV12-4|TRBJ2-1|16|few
TGTGCCAGCAGTTTCCAACGACTAGCCGAATACAATGAGCAGTTCTTC
CASSFQRLAEYNEQFF
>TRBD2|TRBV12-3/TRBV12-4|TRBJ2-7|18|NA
TGTGCCAGCAGCCCGCGGAGGTCTAGCGGGCTTTGGGGCTACGAGCAGTACTTC
CASSPRRSSGLWGYEQYF
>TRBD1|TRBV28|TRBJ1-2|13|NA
TGTGCCAGCAGACAGGGGACAGCTAATGGCTACACCTTC
CASRQGTANGYTF
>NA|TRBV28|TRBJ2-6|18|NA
TGTGCCAGCAGTTTATACGGCAGGCTGAACTCTGGGGCCAACGTCCTGACTTTC
CASSLYGRLNSGANVLTF
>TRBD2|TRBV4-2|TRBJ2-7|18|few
TGTGCCAGCAGCCTAGCACCCTCCTTAGCGGGAGTAATCTACGAGCAGTACTTC
CASSLAPSLAGVIYEQYF
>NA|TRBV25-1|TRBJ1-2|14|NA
TGTGCCAGCAGTGAGGGCACAGGGCCCTATGGCTACACCTTC
CASSEGTGPYGYTF
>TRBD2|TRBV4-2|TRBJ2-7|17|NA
TGTGCCAGCAGCCAATTACCTTTAGAGCGGGAGCACGGCGAGCAGTACTTC
CASSQLPLEREHGEQYF
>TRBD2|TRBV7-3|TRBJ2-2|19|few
TGTGCCAGCAGCTTAACGAGGGGTAGCGGGGGATCGAACACCGGGGAGCTGTTTTTT
CASSLTRGSGGSNTGELFF
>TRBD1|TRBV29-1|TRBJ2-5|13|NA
TGCAGCGGACGACAGGGGGTACAAGAGACCCAGTACTTC
CSGRQGVQETQYF
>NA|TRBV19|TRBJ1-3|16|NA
TGTGCCAGTAGTCGATCCCGGGGCGCCTCTGGAAACACCATATATTTT
CASSRSRGASGNTIYF
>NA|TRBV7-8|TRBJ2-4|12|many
TGTGCCAGCAGCTTACAGCACAACATTCAGTACTTC
CASSLQHNIQYF
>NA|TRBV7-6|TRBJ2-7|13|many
TGTGCCAGCAGCTTGGGGCTAGGAAACGAGCAGTACTTC
CASSLGLGNEQYF
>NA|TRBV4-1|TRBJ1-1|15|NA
TGCGCCAGCAGCCAAGAGCGTTTAAGGGGCACTGAAGCTTTCTTT
CASSQERLRGTEAFF
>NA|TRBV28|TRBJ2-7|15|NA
TGTGCCAGCAGTTCACTTTGGGGCCCTCAAGGGGAGCAGTACTTC
CASSSLWGPQGEQYF
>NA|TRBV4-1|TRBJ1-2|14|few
TGCGCCAGCAGCCAAGATGGTCAGGTTGGTGGCTACACCTTC
CASSQDGQVGGYTF
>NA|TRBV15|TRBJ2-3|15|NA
TGTGCCACCAGCTCCCTAGCGCTCGACACAGATACGCAGTATTTT
CATSSLALDTDTQYF
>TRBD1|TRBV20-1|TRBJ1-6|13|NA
TGCAGTGCTAGAGCAGGGGGTAATTCACCCCTCCACTTT
CSARAGGNSPLHF
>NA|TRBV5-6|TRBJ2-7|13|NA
TGTGCCAGCAGGCTGATACAGGAGCACGAGCAGTACTTC
CASRLIQEHEQYF
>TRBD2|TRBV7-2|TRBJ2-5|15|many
TGTGCCAGCAGCTCCGGGACTAGCGGGGGGGCCACCCAGTACTTC
CASSSGTSGGATQYF
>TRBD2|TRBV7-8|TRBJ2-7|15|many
TGTGCCAGCAGCTACAGCGGGAGGGCCTCCTACGAGCAGTACTTC
CASSYSGRASYEQYF
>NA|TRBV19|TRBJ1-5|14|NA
TGTGCCAGTAGTATATCGGGGGGGAATCAGCCCCAGCATTTT
CASSISGGNQPQHF
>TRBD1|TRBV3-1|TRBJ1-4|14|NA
TGTGCCAGCAGCCAGACAGGGGCAGGAGAAAAACTGTTTTTT
CASSQTGAGEKLFF
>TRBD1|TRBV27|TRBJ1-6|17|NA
TGTGCCAGCAGTTTTCGACAGGGGAGCTCCTATAATTCACCCCTCCACTTT
CASSFRQGSSYNSPLHF
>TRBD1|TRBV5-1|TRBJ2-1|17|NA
TGCGCCAGCAGCCCTATGGGGCCGGGACAGGACTACAATGAGCAGTTCTTC
CASSPMGPGQDYNEQFF
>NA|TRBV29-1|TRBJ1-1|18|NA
TGCAGCGTTGGGACGGGTAGTCAGTTTGGTGGGCTGAACACTGAAGCTTTCTTT
CSVGTGSQFGGLNTEAFF
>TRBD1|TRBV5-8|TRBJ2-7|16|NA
TGTGCCAGCAGCTTGTTGGGACAGGGCCTCTCCTACGAGCAGTACTTC
CASSLLGQGLSYEQYF
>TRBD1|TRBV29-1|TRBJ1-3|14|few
TGCAGCGTTGTGGTCAGGGGGCTTGGAAACACCATATATTTT
CSVVVRGLGNTIYF
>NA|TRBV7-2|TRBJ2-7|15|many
TGTGCCAGCAGAACCCGGGACGGAGTCCCCTACGAGCAGTACTTC
CASRTRDGVPYEQYF
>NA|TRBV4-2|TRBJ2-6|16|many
TGTGCCAGCAGCCAAGAAGCAGGGTCTGGGGCCAACGTCCTGACTTTC
CASSQEAGSGANVLTF
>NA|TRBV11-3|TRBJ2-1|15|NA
TGTGCCAGCAGCTTAACAGGGTTCCCTCGAAATGAGCAGTTCTTC
CASSLTGFPRNEQFF
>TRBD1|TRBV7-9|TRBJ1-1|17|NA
TGTGCCAGCAGACACCTAAGAAGGGGGCCAGGATTCACTGAAGCTTTCTTT
CASRHLRRGPGFTEAFF
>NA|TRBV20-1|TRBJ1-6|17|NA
TGCAGTTCTAGAGATGCGGGGAAGAGCTCCTATAATTCACCCCTCCACTTT
CSSRDAGKSSYNSPLHF
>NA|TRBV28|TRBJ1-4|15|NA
TGTGCCAGCAGTACCTCCGGGTCGGTGGGGGAAAAACTGTTTTTT
CASSTSGSVGEKLFF
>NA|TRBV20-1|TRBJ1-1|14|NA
TGCAGTGCTAGAGCAGACACCTTGAACACTGAAGCTTTCTTT
CSARADTLNTEAFF
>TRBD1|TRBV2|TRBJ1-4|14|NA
TGTGCCAGCAGGAAACAGGGGGCTAATGAAAAACTGTTTTTT
CASRKQGANEKLFF
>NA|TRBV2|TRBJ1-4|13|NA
TGTGCCAGCAGACGGGGACTTAATGAAAAACTGTTTTTT
CASRRGLNEKLFF
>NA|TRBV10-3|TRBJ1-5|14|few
TGTGCCATCAGTGATGAGGGTTTTAATCAGCCCCAGCATTTT
CAISDEGFNQPQHF
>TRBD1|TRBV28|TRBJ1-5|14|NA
TGTGCCAGCAGGCGACAGGGGGGTAGTCAGCCCCAGCATTTT
CASRRQGGSQPQHF
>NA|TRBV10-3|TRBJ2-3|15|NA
TGTGCCATCAGTGGCGGGCAGGCTGAAACAGATACGCAGTATTTT
CAISGGQAETDTQYF
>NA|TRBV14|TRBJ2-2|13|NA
TGTGCCAGCAGCCAAGACTACTCCGGGGAGCTGTTTTTT
CASSQDYSGELFF
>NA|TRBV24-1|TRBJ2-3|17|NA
TGTGCCACCAGTGATTTTATCGAACAGGGTGTGAGAGATACGCAGTATTTT
CATSDFIEQGVRDTQYF
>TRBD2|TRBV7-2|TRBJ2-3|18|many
TGTGCCAGCAGCTTATACGGGACTAGCGGGACTAGCACAGATACGCAGTATTTT
CASSLYGTSGTSTDTQYF
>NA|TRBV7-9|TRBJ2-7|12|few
TGTGCCAGCAGCGACAAAACCTACGAGCAGTACTTC
CASSDKTYEQYF
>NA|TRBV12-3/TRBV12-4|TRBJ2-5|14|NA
TGTGCCAGCACCCGTGGGGCATCCCAAGAGACCCAGTACTTC
CASTRGASQETQYF
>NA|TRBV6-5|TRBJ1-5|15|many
TGTGCCAGCAGTTACTCGGGGGTTGGCAATCAGCCCCAGCATTTT
CASSYSGVGNQPQHF
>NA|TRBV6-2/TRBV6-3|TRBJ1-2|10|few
TGTGCCACCGCAGGCTATGGCTACACCTTC
CATAGYGYTF
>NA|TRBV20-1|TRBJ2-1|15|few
TGCAGTGCTAGAGATTCGGGACTGATCTACAATGAGCAGTTCTTC
CSARDSGLIYNEQFF
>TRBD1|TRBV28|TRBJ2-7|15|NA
TGTGCCAGCAGTCGCCTTCGGACAGGTTACGGCGAGCAGTACTTC
CASSRLRTGYGEQYF
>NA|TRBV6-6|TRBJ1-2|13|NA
TGTGCCAGCAGTGCCTTGGGTGCGGCAAGCTACACCTTC
CASSALGAASYTF
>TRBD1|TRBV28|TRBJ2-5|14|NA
TGTGCCAGCAGTTTGGGGACAGGGGAAAAGACCCAGTACTTC
CASSLGTGEKTQYF
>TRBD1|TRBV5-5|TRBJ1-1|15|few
TGTGCCAGCAGCTGGAGGGACAGGGTAAACACTGAAGCTTTCTTT
CASSWRDRVNTEAFF
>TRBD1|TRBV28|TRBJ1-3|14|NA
TGTGCCAGCAGCCGCCAGGGGGGGGGAAACACCATATATTTT
CASSRQGGGNTIYF
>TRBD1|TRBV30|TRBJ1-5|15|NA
TGTGCCTGGGGTCGGACAGGGGCCTTAAATCAGCCCCAGCATTTT
CAWGRTGALNQPQHF